The clone carrying this TCR beta chain was counted a few times. This entry belongs to a study of T cells after yellow fever vaccination. Study observations and caveats: Post-booster repertoires contained most primary-vaccination clones again (roughly 96% CD4, approximately 86% CD8).

In TCRdb, the 5' RACE reads were re-called with MiXCR into one record per CDR3 protein. Here the sample spans about 85,000 distinct CDR3 sequences, roughly 14% being singletons. The CDR3 consists of 18 residues. Trimming removed 5 bases at V and 0 bases at J, with 17 bases between. Germline V gene sequence: CDR1 SGHAT, CDR2 FQDESV (reference sequence). Sequenced material: CD8+ T cells not binding an NS4B(214-222) dextramer, sorted from PBMCs, taken 21 days after the first yellow fever vaccination. This receptor was taken from a man aged 18 to 35 who received the YFV17D yellow fever vaccine. The chain couples TRBV11-1 to TRBJ2-6; D may correspond to TRBD1 or TRBD2 (6 bases each). The CDR3 nucleotides are TGTGCCAGCAGCCGAGTGGGGGGCGAATCCTCTGGGGCCAACGTCCTGACTTTC. It codes for CASSRVGGESSGANVLTF.